These 15 T cell receptor beta chains were all obtained from the same sample, sequenced in a study of shared clonotypes between healthy human individuals. Assay: immunoSEQ multiplex PCR; the TCRdb copy retains only in-frame clones and omits some. The data contain roughly 2.2 million clones, 85% to 95% of them singletons. Sequenced sample: naive CD4+ T cells from PBMCs. Sample subset: CD45RA+ positively selected. These receptors all stem from a young man in good health. Some clones in this sample may be carry-over from other donors' samples.

V and J are TRBV29-1 and TRBJ1-1; 7 nucleotides align to TRBD1. The CDR3 totals 12 residues. Germline CDR1 reads SQVTM; CDR2 reads ANQGSEA. V shed 8 bases, J shed 8 bases, and the junction held 11 bases outside the gene matches. The CDR3 region has the DNA TGCAGCTCCCACAGGGGAAGGGACGAAGCTTTCTTT. This encodes CSSHRGRDEAFF. Together with reference TRBV29-1 and TRBJ1-1, the CDR3 gives the full variable domain: SAVISQKPSRDICQRGTSLTIQCQVDSQVTMMFWYRQQPGQSLTLIATANQGSEATYESGFVIDKFPISRPNLTFSTLTVSNMSPEDSSIYLCSSHRGRDEAFFGQGTRLTVV.

This chain connects TRBV10-1 to TRBJ2-5; maybe TRBD1 (6 bases). Trimming took 3 bases from V and 1 from J, leaving 9 bases between them. Germline values: CDR1 WNHNN, CDR2 SYGVQD (reference sequence). The CDR3 is 14 residues long. This chain's CDR3 is CASSEAGAQETQYF. The CDR3 nucleotides read TGCGCCAGCAGTGAAGCAGGGGCCCAAGAGACCCAGTACTTC.

V gene TRBV2 combines with J gene TRBJ1-3; 8 bases align to TRBD1. The CDR3 sequence is 17 residues long. Trimming cost V 5 bases and J 3 bases; bases outside gene matches: 12. CDR1 SNHLY and CDR2 FYNNEI come from the germline V gene. As DNA, the CDR3 is TGTGCCAGCAGTAAGGGGCGGCAGGGGGCTGTTGGAAACACCATATATTTT. This sequence encodes CASSKGRQGAVGNTIYF.

The chain links TRBV7-9 to TRBJ2-3; D possibly corresponds to TRBD2 (6 bases). Trimming cost V 5 bases and J 1 base, with 10 bases left between them. The CDR3 is 14 amino acids. CDR1 SEHNR and CDR2 FQNEAQ come from the germline V gene (reference sequence). The CDR3 spells CASSKLAGTDTQYF. The DNA for the CDR3 is TGTGCCAGCAGCAAACTAGCAGGCACAGATACGCAGTATTTT.

This sequence joins TRBV5-1 and TRBJ2-1; maybe TRBD2 (6 bases). This CDR3 comprises 13 residues. The germline V and J ends were trimmed by 3 bases and 8 bases, with 12 bases remaining between them. Germline CDR1 and CDR2: SGHRS and YFSETQ. Here the CDR3 DNA reads TGCGCCAGCAGCTCGGTTGGCGGGGATGAGCAGTTCTTC. Amino acids: CASSSVGGDEQFF.

The J gene is TRBJ2-1, the V gene TRBV7-9; TRBD1 agrees at 8 bases. This CDR3 contains 15 residues. Losses at the gene ends were 2 bases for V and 4 bases for J; bases not matched to a gene: 4. Germline CDR1 SEHNR, CDR2 FQNEAQ (reference sequence). CDR3 in DNA: TGTGCCAGCAGCTTAAGGCAGGGGGCGTACAATGAGCAGTTCTTC. Its translation is CASSLRQGAYNEQFF.

This clone was counted once. The rearrangement links TRBV5-6 to TRBJ1-2; D uncertain. CDR1 is SGHDT, CDR2 YYEEEE, per germline. V was cut by 7 bases and J by 0 bases, with 10 bases left in between. This CDR3 spans 13 amino acids. CDR3 residues: CASPPGANYGYTF. CDR3 DNA sequence: TGTGCCAGCCCACCAGGAGCTAACTATGGCTACACCTTC.

This clone appeared once. This chain links TRBV27 with TRBJ2-1, with 11 bases lining up with TRBD2. Germline-derived CDR1 and CDR2 are MNHEY and SMNVEV (reference sequence). The V and J ends lost 5 bases and 15 bases, in that order; junction bases with no gene match: 6. The CDR3 totals 12 residues. CDR3 coding DNA: TGTGCCAGCAGTCTTGCTAGCGGGAGGAGGTTCTTC. Translated, it gives CASSLASGRRFF.

The chain couples TRBV11-2 to TRBJ2-3; 12 positions match TRBD1. This CDR3 contains 18 residues. CDR1 is SGHAT and CDR2 is FQNNGV in the germline V gene. V dropped 5 bases and J dropped 1; count of bases not matched to a gene: 10. The CDR3 here is CASSAYPGQGAGTDTQYF. In DNA form, the CDR3 reads TGTGCCAGCAGCGCTTACCCGGGACAGGGGGCCGGCACAGATACGCAGTATTTT. Complete variable domain (other parts from reference TRBV11-2 and TRBJ2-3): EAGVAQSPRYKIIEKRQSVAFWCNPISGHATLYWYQQILGQGPKLLIQFQNNGVVDDSQLPKDRFSAERLKGVDSTLKIQPAKLEDSAVYLCASSAYPGQGAGTDTQYFGPGTRLTVL.

A note on this clone: Other nucleotide sequences in the sample specify the same CDR3. The chain has TRBV5-4 and TRBJ2-2; D uncertain. Germline V gene data show CDR1 as SGHNT and CDR2 as YYREEE (reference sequence). V shed 4 bases and J shed 3 bases, with 4 bases lying between them. This CDR3 comprises 12 residues. CDR3 amino acids: CASSRYTGELFF. The CDR3 nucleotides read TGTGCCAGCAGCCGCTACACCGGGGAGCTGTTTTTT. Variable domain in full (rest from reference TRBV5-4 and TRBJ2-2): ETGVTQSPTHLIKTRGQQVTLRCSSQSGHNTVSWYQQALGQGPQFIFQYYREEENGRGNFPPRFSGLQFPNYSSELNVNALELDDSALYLCASSRYTGELFFGEGSRLTVL.

In regard to this clone: Different DNA sequences within this sample yield the same CDR3. V and J are TRBV5-1 and TRBJ2-4, with TRBD2 identical over 13 bases. The CDR3 length is 16 residues. Germline V CDR1 and CDR2: SGHRS, YFSETQ. V shed 4 bases, J shed 3 bases, and the junction held 4 bases outside the gene matches. The CDR3: CASSLGLAGVKNIQYF. The CDR3 DNA is TGCGCCAGCAGCCTAGGACTAGCGGGAGTCAAAAACATTCAGTACTTC.

J is TRBJ2-1 and V is TRBV10-3, with 7 bases lining up with TRBD2. The germline gives CDR1 ENHRY, CDR2 SYGVKD. The ends lost 6 bases at V and 2 bases at J; junction bases unmatched: 7. The CDR3 is made up of 15 amino acids. The CDR3 DNA reads as TGTGCCATCAGCGACCTAGCGGATCCCTACAATGAGCAGTTCTTC. Amino acid sequence: CAISDLADPYNEQFF.

About this clone itself: Other DNA sequences from this sample encode an identical CDR3 as well. V and J are TRBV5-6 and TRBJ2-1; D remains ambiguous. Germline V lookup: CDR1 SGHDT, CDR2 YYEEEE. This CDR3 spans 14 amino acids. The V gene lost 2 bases and the J gene lost 3 bases, with 9 bases spanning the gap. The DNA for the CDR3 is TGTGCCAGCAGCTTCCGCGGCGTCTACAATGAGCAGTTCTTC. Its protein product is CASSFRGVYNEQFF.

V gene TRBV9 combines with J gene TRBJ2-5; D perhaps matches TRBD2 (6 bases). Germline CDR1 reads SGDLS; CDR2 reads YYNGEE. Trimming cost V 0 bases and J 1 base, with 13 bases left between them. CDR3 size: 16 residues. This CDR3 is CASSVANGGTQETQYF. The CDR3 bases are TGTGCCAGCAGCGTAGCCAATGGGGGGACCCAAGAGACCCAGTACTTC.

This clone was seen a few times. The V gene is TRBV30, the J gene TRBJ1-1; D possibly corresponds to TRBD1 (5 bases). V lost 8 bases and J lost 4, with 8 bases in between. This CDR3 is built from 10 residues. Germline values: CDR1 GTSNPN, CDR2 SVGIG (reference sequence). The CDR3 DNA is TGTGCCCACGGGGGCACTGAAGCTTTCTTT. Translated: CAHGGTEAFF.